The source of this TCR beta chain is a study of T-cell memory formation after mild COVID-19. Overall study findings and caveats: CD4+ contracting clones were found mainly in CM and EM, and CD8+ ones in EMRA. Some clones that responded were present in memory (sampled pre-infection), which suggests cross-reactive memory joined. Day 15 to 85 contractors were CD4/CD8 balanced; later expanders leaned CD4+.

This CDR3 is built from 16 residues. Trimming cost V 5 bases and J 0 bases, with 16 bases left between them. Germline V CDR1 and CDR2: MNHEY, SMNVEV (reference sequence). TCRdb ran MiXCR on the 5' RACE reads and lists one entry per CDR3 protein. Found here are roughly 550,000 distinct CDR3 sequences, about a fifth of them singletons; the top ten hold around 13%. As concerns this clonotype: Its antigen is undetermined.

The TCR sequence derives from an adult woman who had mild COVID-19 (a few samples of this study predate the infection). Cell type and time point are not known. V usage is TRBV27 and J usage is TRBJ1-1; possibly TRBD1 for D (5 bases). The sequenced material came from PBMCs or a T cell subset sorted from them (not recorded which). CDR3 sequence reads: CASSPRQSGLNTEAFF. The CDR3 DNA reads as TGTGCCAGCAGTCCCCGACAGTCAGGGTTGAACACTGAAGCTTTCTTT.